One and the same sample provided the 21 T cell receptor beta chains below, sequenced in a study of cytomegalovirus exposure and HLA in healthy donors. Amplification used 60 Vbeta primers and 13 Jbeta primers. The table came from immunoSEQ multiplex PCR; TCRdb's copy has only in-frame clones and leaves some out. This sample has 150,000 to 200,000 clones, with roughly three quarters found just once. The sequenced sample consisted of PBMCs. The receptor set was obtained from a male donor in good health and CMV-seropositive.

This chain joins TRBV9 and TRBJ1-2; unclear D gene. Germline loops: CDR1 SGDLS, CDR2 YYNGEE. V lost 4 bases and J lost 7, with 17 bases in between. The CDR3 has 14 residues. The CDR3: CASSTARQAGGYTF. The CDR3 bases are TGTGCCAGCAGCACAGCTAGGCAGGCGGGTGGCTACACCTTC.

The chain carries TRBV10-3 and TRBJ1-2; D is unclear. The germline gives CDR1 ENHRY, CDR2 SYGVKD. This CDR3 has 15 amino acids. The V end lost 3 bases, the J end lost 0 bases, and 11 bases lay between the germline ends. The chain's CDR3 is CAISDEQRANYGYTF. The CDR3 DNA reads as TGTGCCATCAGTGATGAGCAGCGAGCTAACTATGGCTACACCTTC.

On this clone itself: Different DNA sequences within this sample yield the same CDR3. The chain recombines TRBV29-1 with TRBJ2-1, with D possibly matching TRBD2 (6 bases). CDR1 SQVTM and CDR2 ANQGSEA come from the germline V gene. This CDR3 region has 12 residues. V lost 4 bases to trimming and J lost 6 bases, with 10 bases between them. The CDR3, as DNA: TGCAGCGTTGTGTCGGGGGTCAATGAGCAGTTCTTC. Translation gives CSVVSGVNEQFF.

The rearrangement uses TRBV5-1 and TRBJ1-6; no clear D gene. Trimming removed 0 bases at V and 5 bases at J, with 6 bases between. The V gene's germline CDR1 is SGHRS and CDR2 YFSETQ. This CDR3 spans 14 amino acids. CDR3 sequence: CASSLVADNSPLHF. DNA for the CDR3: TGCGCCAGCAGCTTGGTGGCAGATAATTCACCCCTCCACTTT.

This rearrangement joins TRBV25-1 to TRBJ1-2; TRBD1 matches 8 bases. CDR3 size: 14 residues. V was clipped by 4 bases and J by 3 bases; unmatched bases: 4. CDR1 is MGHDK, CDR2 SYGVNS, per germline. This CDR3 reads CASSVGQGHYGYTF. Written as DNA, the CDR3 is TGTGCCAGCAGTGTAGGACAGGGACACTATGGCTACACCTTC.

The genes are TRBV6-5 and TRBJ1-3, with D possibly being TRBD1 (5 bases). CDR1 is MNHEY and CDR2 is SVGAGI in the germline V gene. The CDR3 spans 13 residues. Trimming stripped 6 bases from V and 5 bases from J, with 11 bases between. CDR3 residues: CASSGHMRNTIYF. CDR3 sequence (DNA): TGTGCCAGCAGCGGACATATGAGAAACACCATATATTTT.

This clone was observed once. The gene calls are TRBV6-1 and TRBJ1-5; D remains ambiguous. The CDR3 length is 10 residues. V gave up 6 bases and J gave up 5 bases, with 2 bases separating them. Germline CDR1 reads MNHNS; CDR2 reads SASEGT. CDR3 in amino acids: CASSYQPQHF. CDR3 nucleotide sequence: TGTGCCAGCAGCTATCAGCCCCAGCATTTT.

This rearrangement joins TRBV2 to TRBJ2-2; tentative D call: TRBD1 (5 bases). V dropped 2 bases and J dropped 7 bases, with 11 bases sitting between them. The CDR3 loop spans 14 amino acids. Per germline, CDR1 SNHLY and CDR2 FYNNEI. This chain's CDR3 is CASSESGFGGELFF. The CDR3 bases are TGTGCCAGCAGTGAATCAGGGTTTGGCGGGGAGCTGTTTTTT.

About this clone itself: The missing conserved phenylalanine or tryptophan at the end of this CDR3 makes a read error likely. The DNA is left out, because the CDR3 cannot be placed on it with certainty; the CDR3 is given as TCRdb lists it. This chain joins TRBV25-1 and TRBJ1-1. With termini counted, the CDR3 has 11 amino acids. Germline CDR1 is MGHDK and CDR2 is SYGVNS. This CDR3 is CASSECRGEED.

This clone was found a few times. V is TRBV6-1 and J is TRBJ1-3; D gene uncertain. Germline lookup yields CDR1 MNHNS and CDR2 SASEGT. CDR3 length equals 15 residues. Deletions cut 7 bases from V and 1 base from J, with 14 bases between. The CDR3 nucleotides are TGTGCCAGCATTTTCCAGGTAACTTCTGGAAACACCATATATTTT. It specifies CASIFQVTSGNTIYF.

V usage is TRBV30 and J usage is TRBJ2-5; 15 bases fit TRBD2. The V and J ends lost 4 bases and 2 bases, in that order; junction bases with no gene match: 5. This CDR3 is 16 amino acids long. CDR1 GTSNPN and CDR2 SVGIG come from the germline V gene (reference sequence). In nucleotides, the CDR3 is TGTGCCTGGACCCTCGGACTAGCGGGGGGGCAAGAGACCCAGTACTTC. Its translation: CAWTLGLAGGQETQYF.

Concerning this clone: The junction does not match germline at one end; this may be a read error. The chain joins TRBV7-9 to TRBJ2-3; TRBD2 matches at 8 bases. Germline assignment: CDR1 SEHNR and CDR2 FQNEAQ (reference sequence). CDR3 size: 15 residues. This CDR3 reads CSSTLRRGGLDTQYF. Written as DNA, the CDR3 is TGTTCCAGTACCCTTAGACGGGGGGGCCTCGATACGCAGTATTTT.

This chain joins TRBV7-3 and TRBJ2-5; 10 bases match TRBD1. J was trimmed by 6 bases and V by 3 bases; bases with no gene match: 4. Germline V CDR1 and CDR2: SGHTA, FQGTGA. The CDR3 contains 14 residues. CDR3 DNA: TGTGCCAGCAGCTTCCCGGGACAGGGGCAGACCCAGTACTTC. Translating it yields CASSFPGQGQTQYF.

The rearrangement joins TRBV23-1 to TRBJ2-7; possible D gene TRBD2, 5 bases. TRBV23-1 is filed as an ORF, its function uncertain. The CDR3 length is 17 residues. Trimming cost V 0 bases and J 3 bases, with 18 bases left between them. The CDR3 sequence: CASSQSGLVAPFYEQYF. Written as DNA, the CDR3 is TGCGCCAGCAGTCAATCTGGTCTGGTAGCGCCCTTCTACGAGCAGTACTTC.

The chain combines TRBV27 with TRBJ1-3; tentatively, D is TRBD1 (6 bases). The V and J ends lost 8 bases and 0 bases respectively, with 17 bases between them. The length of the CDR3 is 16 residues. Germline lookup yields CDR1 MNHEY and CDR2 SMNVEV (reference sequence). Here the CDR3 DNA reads TGTGCCAGCTCGTCCCTTGACAGGACCTCTGGAAACACCATATATTTT. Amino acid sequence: CASSSLDRTSGNTIYF.

DNA for the CDR3: TGTGCCAGCAGCTTGGGCGCAGGGTCGGCTGGCTACACCTTC. Translating it yields CASSLGAGSAGYTF. The chain combines TRBV5-4 with TRBJ1-2; tentative D call: TRBD1 (5 bases). This CDR3 contains 14 residues. Germline-derived CDR1 and CDR2 are SGHNT and YYREEE (reference sequence). V lost 0 bases, J lost 7 bases, and 13 bases lay in between.

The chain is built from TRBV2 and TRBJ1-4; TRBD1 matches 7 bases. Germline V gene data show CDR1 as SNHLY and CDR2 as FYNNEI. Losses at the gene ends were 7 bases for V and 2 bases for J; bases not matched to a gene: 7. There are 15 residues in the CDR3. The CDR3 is CASTKTGRTNEKLFF. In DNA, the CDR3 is TGTGCCAGCACCAAGACAGGGAGGACTAATGAAAAACTGTTTTTT.

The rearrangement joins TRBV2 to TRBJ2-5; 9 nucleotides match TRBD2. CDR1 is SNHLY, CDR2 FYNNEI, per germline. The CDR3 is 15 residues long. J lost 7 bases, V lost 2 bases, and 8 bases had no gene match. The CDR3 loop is CASSEQGGGAGTQYF. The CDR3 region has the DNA TGTGCCAGCAGTGAACAGGGCGGGGGGGCCGGGACCCAGTACTTC.

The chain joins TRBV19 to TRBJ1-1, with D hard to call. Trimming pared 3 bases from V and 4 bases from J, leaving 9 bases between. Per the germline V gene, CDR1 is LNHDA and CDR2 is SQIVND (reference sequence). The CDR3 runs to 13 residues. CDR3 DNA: TGTGCCAGTAGTATCCAGGTCCCCACTGAAGCTTTCTTT. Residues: CASSIQVPTEAFF.

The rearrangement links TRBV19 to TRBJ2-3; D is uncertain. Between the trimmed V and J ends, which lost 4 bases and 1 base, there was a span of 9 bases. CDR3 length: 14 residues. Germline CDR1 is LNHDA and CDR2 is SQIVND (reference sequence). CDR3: CASSKMAGTDTQYF. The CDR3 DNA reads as TGTGCCAGTAGTAAAATGGCGGGCACAGATACGCAGTATTTT.

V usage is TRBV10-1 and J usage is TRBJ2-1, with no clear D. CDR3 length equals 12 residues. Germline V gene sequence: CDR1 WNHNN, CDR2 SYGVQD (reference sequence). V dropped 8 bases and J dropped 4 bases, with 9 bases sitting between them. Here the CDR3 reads CASGDPYNEQFF. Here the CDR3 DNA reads TGCGCCAGCGGAGACCCATACAATGAGCAGTTCTTC.